Detailed here is one T cell receptor beta chain. This table comes from immunoSEQ multiplex PCR, and its TCRdb copy is limited to in-frame clones, with some not included. The repertoire includes more than 65,000 clones, about nine tenths of them detected once, and under 0.4% sits in the top ten. The data are from a study of technical replicates of blood from several donors. The germline V gene has CDR1 SGHRS and CDR2 YFSETQ. V was pared by 4 bases and J by 2 bases, with 13 bases of the junction left unmatched. The CDR3 consists of 17 residues. Material for sequencing was T cells isolated from PBMCs. The clonotype originates from a human donor in good health. Some clones in this sample may be carry-over from other donors' samples. The chain combines TRBV5-1 with TRBJ2-3; 7 bases match TRBD2. The CDR3 loop is CASSPWGSGTNTDTQYF. In DNA form, the CDR3 reads TGCGCCAGCAGCCCCTGGGGGAGCGGGACCAACACAGATACGCAGTATTTT. Full variable domain (rest looked up from reference TRBV5-1 and TRBJ2-3): KAGVTQTPRYLIKTRGQQVTLSCSPISGHRSVSWYQQTPGQGLQFLFEYFSETQRNKGNFPGRFSGRQFSNSRSEMNVSTLELGDSALYLCASSPWGSGTNTDTQYFGPGTRLTVL.